This T cell receptor (beta chain) came from a study of CD8 T cells in ankylosing spondylitis. Study findings and constraints: A TCR beta motif of roughly eight highly homologous variants seemed to mark ankylosing spondylitis blood. Disease-associated clones were reportedly significantly overrepresented in matched ankylosing spondylitis synovial fluid.

This CDR3 region has 16 residues. The germline V gene encodes CDR1 LGHNA and CDR2 YNFKEQ. Libraries for TCR beta were made by quantitative 5'-RACE with molecular barcodes. MiXCR, applied by TCRdb to the 5' RACE reads, yields one record per CDR3 protein. The sample shows 120,000 to 150,000 distinct CDR3 sequences, more than 7% of them seen only once. As concerns this clonotype: Its antigen is not identified. A much larger clone differs by one base, so this may be a read error.

The clonotype comes from a male donor with ankylosing spondylitis. The specimen sequenced was synovial fluid, either unsorted or a sorted T cell fraction (not recorded which). The chain carries TRBV4-2 and TRBJ2-1, with D perhaps TRBD2 (6 bases). In DNA form, the CDR3 reads TGTGCCATCAGCCAAGTTCTAGCGAGATTTTTAAATGAGCAGTTCTTC. Translating it yields CAISQVLARFLNEQFF.